This T cell receptor (beta chain) was sequenced for a study of blood T cell repertoires in COVID-19. Study summary: Acute-phase and convalescent COVID-19 samples originated in the United States, Italy and Spain.

The authors' processing: The authors estimated nucleated cell counts from reference gene primer amplification. Generated by immunoSEQ multiplex PCR, the TCRdb table keeps only in-frame clones and is missing some. The V and J calls and clone size were taken over from that table, and D and trimming were inferred from the DNA. The top ten hold roughly 10% of the sample, which has around 430,000 clones, 87% seen once. The V gene lost 4 bases and the J gene lost 6 bases, with 13 bases spanning the gap. Germline CDR1 and CDR2: MDHEN and SYDVKM. The CDR3 length is 14 residues. Recruits, aged roughly 18 to 100 years, lived in 24 US areas.

Sequencing input: PBMCs or T cells enriched from blood (not recorded which). The rearrangement joins TRBV28 to TRBJ2-1; tentative D call: TRBD2 (6 bases). The clonotype originates from a woman between 45 and 60 years old who had recovered from COVID-19. CDR3 nucleotide sequence: TGTGCCAGCAGTTGGGCACTAGCCGGCAATGAGCAGTTCTTC. Translated, it gives CASSWALAGNEQFF.